This T cell receptor (beta chain) was sequenced during a study of blood T cell repertoires in COVID-19. The protocol was immunoSEQ multiplex PCR, while the TCRdb copy is restricted to in-frame clones and leaves out a portion. Of fewer than 200,000 clones listed, 65% to 80% were seen once; the top ten hold roughly 8.6%. The specimen was peripheral blood. The receptor was isolated from a man aged 55 to 70 with acute or convalescent COVID-19.

The CDR3 sequence is CASSPTGGGYEQYF. The CDR3 nucleotides read TGTGCCAGCAGCCCGACAGGGGGGGGCTACGAGCAGTACTTC. The chain is built from TRBV3-1 (or the pseudogene TRBV3-2) and TRBJ2-7; 9 bases are shared with TRBD1. Per germline, CDR1 LGHDT and CDR2 YNNKEL (reference sequence). CDR3 length: 14 amino acids. The V segment lost 4 bases and the J segment 3 bases; nucleotides outside the gene matches: 4.